This T cell receptor beta chain was obtained from a study of blood T cell repertoires in COVID-19. The overall study: Samples taken during acute and convalescent COVID-19 were collected in the United States, Italy and Spain. PBMCs, B-cell-depleted T cells, or T cells provided the cDNA or gDNA that made up the material.

The CDR3 spans 14 residues. Germline-derived CDR1 and CDR2 are GTSNPN and SVGIG (reference sequence). V shed 0 bases and J shed 6 bases, with 12 bases lying between them. Per the original methods: Amplification of reference gene primers was used by the study to estimate nucleated cell counts. Measured with immunoSEQ multiplex PCR; TCRdb has only the in-frame clones, and not every one. D and trimming come from the DNA, and the V and J calls and clone size come from that table. The data show over 250,000 clones, with 83% seen just once and 7.5% to 10% held by the top ten. The clonotype originates from a woman in her fifties or sixties who had recovered from COVID-19. The sequencing sample was made of peripheral blood. The J gene is TRBJ2-1, the V gene TRBV30; weak D call: TRBD2 (7 bases). The CDR3 protein is CAWSVGGAGNEQFF. The CDR3, as DNA: TGTGCCTGGAGTGTGGGGGGGGCCGGCAATGAGCAGTTCTTC.